The 14 T cell receptor beta chains given below trace back to one sample, sequenced in a study of shared clonotypes between healthy human individuals. Data came from immunoSEQ multiplex PCR; TCRdb stores just in-frame clones and leaves some out. This sample has more than 2 million clones; approximately 94% occur once, and the top ten carry around 0.13%. The sequencing sample was made of naive CD4+ T cells sorted from blood. The subset denotes: CD45RA+ positively selected. Receptors originate from a young man in good health.

The chain joins TRBV19 to TRBJ1-2; a possible D gene is TRBD1 (5 bases). The CDR3 contains 13 residues. The V gene's germline CDR1 is LNHDA and CDR2 SQIVND (reference sequence). Trimming cost V 6 bases and J 6 bases, with 14 bases left between them. This chain's CDR3 is CASRQDTTDGYTF. CDR3 nucleotides: TGTGCCAGTAGGCAGGACACGACTGATGGCTACACCTTC.

This chain uses TRBV9 with TRBJ2-7; D gene ambiguous. V was cut by 5 bases and J by 2 bases, with 14 bases left in between. Germline V lookup: CDR1 SGDLS, CDR2 YYNGEE. The CDR3 consists of 14 residues. CDR3 in DNA: TGTGCCAGCAGTGCTCTAGTCTCCCCCTACGAGCAGTACTTC. This translates into CASSALVSPYEQYF.

Turning to this clone: The same CDR3 is also encoded by other DNA sequences in this sample. The genes are TRBV11-2 and TRBJ2-3, with D uncertain. V was shortened by 0 bases and J by 6 bases, with 4 bases between the two germline ends. CDR3 size: 12 residues. Germline CDR1 is SGHAT and CDR2 is FQNNGV. CDR3 protein: CASSLDRDTQYF. In DNA form, the CDR3 reads TGTGCCAGCAGCTTAGATAGGGATACGCAGTATTTT.

The chain employs TRBV19 and TRBJ1-1, with TRBD1 as a possible D gene (6 bases). Deletions cut 7 bases from V and 4 bases from J, with 19 bases between. CDR1 LNHDA and CDR2 SQIVND come from the germline V gene (reference sequence). This CDR3 has 15 amino acids. Written as DNA, the CDR3 is TGTGCCAGTAAGAAACAGGGCACCGGTAGCACTGAAGCTTTCTTT. Translated: CASKKQGTGSTEAFF.

In DNA form, the CDR3 reads TGTGCCAGCTCACCAGGGGCGAGGCAGCCCCAGCATTTT. Protein: CASSPGARQPQHF. This chain links TRBV18 with TRBJ1-5; possible D gene TRBD1, 5 bases. The CDR3 totals 13 residues. The V gene lost 2 bases and the J gene lost 7 bases, with 9 bases spanning the gap. Per germline, CDR1 KGHSH and CDR2 LQKENI.

This clone was counted between two and nine times. This CDR3 is also generated by other DNA sequences in the sample. The V call is TRBV5-1, the J call TRBJ2-3; D gene unclear. Per germline, CDR1 SGHRS and CDR2 YFSETQ. Between the trimmed V and J ends, which lost 0 bases and 6 bases, there was a span of 11 bases. CDR3 length equals 14 residues. CDR3 sequence reads: CASSLEGLSDTQYF. As DNA, the CDR3 is TGCGCCAGCAGCTTGGAGGGTCTGTCGGATACGCAGTATTTT. The entire variable domain, with the rest obtained from reference TRBV5-1 and TRBJ2-3, is as follows: KAGVTQTPRYLIKTRGQQVTLSCSPISGHRSVSWYQQTPGQGLQFLFEYFSETQRNKGNFPGRFSGRQFSNSRSEMNVSTLELGDSALYLCASSLEGLSDTQYFGPGTRLTVL.

Note on this clone: Other nucleotide sequences from this sample produce the same CDR3. The genes are TRBV4-3 and TRBJ2-5; D possibly uses TRBD1 or TRBD2 (5 bases each). CDR3 length equals 14 residues. Germline CDR1 LGHNA, CDR2 YSLEER. Trimming cost V 0 bases and J 5 bases, with 10 bases left between them. CDR3 residues: CASSQERGRETQYF. The CDR3 DNA reads as TGCGCCAGCAGCCAAGAGAGGGGTCGGGAGACCCAGTACTTC.

V gene TRBV6-1 combines with J gene TRBJ1-2; possible D gene TRBD1, 6 bases. The CDR3 has 14 amino acids. V lost 2 bases and J lost 4, with 11 bases in between. Germline lookup yields CDR1 MNHNS and CDR2 SASEGT. CDR3 sequence (DNA): TGTGCCAGCAGTGAAATGAGAGGGGGCTATGGCTACACCTTC. It translates to CASSEMRGGYGYTF.

The V gene is TRBV7-9, the J gene TRBJ1-1; 7 bases align to TRBD1. This CDR3 has 14 residues. The germline V gene has CDR1 SEHNR and CDR2 FQNEAQ (reference sequence). V lost 6 bases and J lost 4; bases outside the gene matches: 8. The CDR3 protein is CASSSAGGVTEAFF. Here the CDR3 DNA reads TGTGCCAGCAGTTCCGCAGGGGGGGTCACTGAAGCTTTCTTT.

This chain joins TRBV18 and TRBJ1-2; unclear D gene. Germline V gene data show CDR1 as KGHSH and CDR2 as LQKENI. Trimming stripped 6 bases from V and 0 bases from J, with 11 bases between. This CDR3 is built from 14 residues. The CDR3 is CASSSGSANYGYTF. The DNA of the CDR3 is TGTGCCAGCTCGTCGGGTTCCGCTAACTATGGCTACACCTTC.

This chain connects TRBV2 to TRBJ1-5, with 9 bases lining up with TRBD1. CDR3 length: 16 residues. V lost 4 bases to trimming and J lost 5 bases; unmatched junction nucleotides: 9. Germline V gene sequence: CDR1 SNHLY, CDR2 FYNNEI. This CDR3 is CASSAPGQGGHQPQHF. The CDR3 bases are TGTGCCAGCAGTGCCCCGGGACAGGGAGGCCATCAGCCCCAGCATTTT. Full variable domain (remainder filled in from reference TRBV2 and TRBJ1-5): EPEVTQTPSHQVTQMGQEVILRCVPISNHLYFYWYRQILGQKVEFLVSFYNNEISEKSEIFDDQFSVERPDGSNFTLKIRSTKLEDSAMYFCASSAPGQGGHQPQHFGDGTRLSIL.

Remarks on this clone: Other DNA sequences within the sample encode an identical CDR3. The rearrangement uses TRBV11-2 and TRBJ1-3; D unresolved. CDR3 length equals 15 residues. Trimming removed 0 bases from V and 1 base from J, with 7 bases in between. Germline CDR1 reads SGHAT; CDR2 reads FQNNGV. The CDR3 nucleotides are TGTGCCAGCAGCTTAGATCGGGGATCTGGAAACACCATATATTTT. It is translated as CASSLDRGSGNTIYF.

The chain recombines TRBV7-3 with TRBJ2-1; D unresolved. The CDR3 length is 16 residues. The germline V gene has CDR1 SGHTA and CDR2 FQGTGA. The V gene lost 1 base and the J gene lost 5 bases, with 15 bases spanning the gap. The CDR3 DNA reads TGTGCCAGCAGCTTAAAAGGTATCGCCCTAAACAATGAGCAGTTCTTC. The encoded protein is CASSLKGIALNNEQFF.

The CDR3 DNA reads TGTGCCACCAGCTGGTTTCAAGCTGCAACTAATGAAAAACTGTTTTTT. Protein product: CATSWFQAATNEKLFF. The rearrangement uses TRBV15 and TRBJ1-4; D is ambiguous. Trimming stripped 5 bases from V and 0 bases from J, with 13 bases between. CDR3 length equals 16 residues. CDR1 is LNHNV and CDR2 is YYDKDF in the germline V gene (reference sequence).